This TCR beta chain emerged from a study of beta chain features in type 1 diabetes. Study results and limitations: Within each of all four CD4+ subsets, Type 1 diabetes patients had TCRB CDR3s that were moderately but significantly shorter.

Germline assignment: CDR1 SGHTA and CDR2 FQGTGA. The CDR3 length is 13 residues. V lost 4 bases and J lost 10; bases outside the gene matches: 8. Comment on this clone: What it binds is not known.

TCRB transcripts that were expressed got sequenced, as all of the isolated RNA had been reverse transcribed. Some clones are missing from TCRdb's copy, which holds only in-frame ones; the method was immunoSEQ multiplex PCR. This sample carries approximately 120,000 clones, roughly 17% of them seen once, and the ten largest clones take around 2.6%. The sample taken for sequencing was central memory CD4+ T cells from blood. The TCR sequence derives from a man aged 18 to 29 with type 1 diabetes. This sequence joins TRBV7-3 and TRBJ1-1; 8 nucleotides line up with TRBD1. The CDR3 bases are TGTGCCAGCAGCTCCCAGGACAGGGTGGGAGCTTTCTTT. Its translation: CASSSQDRVGAFF.